This T cell receptor beta chain appears in the sequencing data of a study of T cell changes during pregnancy in multiple sclerosis. Produced via immunoSEQ multiplex PCR; TCRdb's table is partial and in-frame only. The table lists tens of thousands of clones, around 92% of them singletons. The V and J ends lost 3 bases and 0 bases, in that order; junction bases with no gene match: 3. The CDR3 has 15 residues. Germline V lookup: CDR1 SGHDT, CDR2 YYEEEE. J is TRBJ1-1 and V is TRBV5-6, with 9 bases identical to TRBD1. This TCR derives from a female donor in good health, enrolled as a control in a pregnancy study. The sample was peripheral blood, taken in the third trimester of pregnancy. The CDR3 sequence: CASSSTGGLNTEAFF. DNA for the CDR3: TGTGCCAGCAGCTCGACAGGGGGTTTGAACACTGAAGCTTTCTTT. The whole variable domain, remainder taken from reference TRBV5-6 and TRBJ1-1, is DAGVTQSPTHLIKTRGQQVTLRCSPKSGHDTVSWYQQALGQGPQFIFQYYEEEERQRGNFPDRFSGHQFPNYSSELNVNALLLGDSALYLCASSSTGGLNTEAFFGQGTRLTVV.